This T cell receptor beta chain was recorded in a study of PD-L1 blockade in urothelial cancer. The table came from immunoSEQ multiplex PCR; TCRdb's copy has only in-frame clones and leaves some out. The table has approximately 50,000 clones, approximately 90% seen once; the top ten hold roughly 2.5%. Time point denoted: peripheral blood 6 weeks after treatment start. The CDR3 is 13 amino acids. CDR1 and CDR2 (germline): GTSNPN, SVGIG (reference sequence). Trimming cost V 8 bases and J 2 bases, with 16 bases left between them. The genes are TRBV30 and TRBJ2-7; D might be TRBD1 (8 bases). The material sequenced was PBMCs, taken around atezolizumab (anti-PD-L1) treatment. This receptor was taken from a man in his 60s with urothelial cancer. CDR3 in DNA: TGTGCCGGCAACAGGGGGGGAGCCTACGAGCAGTACTTC. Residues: CAGNRGGAYEQYF. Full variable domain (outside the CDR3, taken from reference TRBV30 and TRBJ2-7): SQTIHQWPATLVQPVGSPLSLECTVEGTSNPNLYWYRQAAGRGLQLLFYSVGIGQISSEVPQNLSASRPQDRQFILSSKKLLLSDSGFYLCAGNRGGAYEQYFGPGTRLTVT.